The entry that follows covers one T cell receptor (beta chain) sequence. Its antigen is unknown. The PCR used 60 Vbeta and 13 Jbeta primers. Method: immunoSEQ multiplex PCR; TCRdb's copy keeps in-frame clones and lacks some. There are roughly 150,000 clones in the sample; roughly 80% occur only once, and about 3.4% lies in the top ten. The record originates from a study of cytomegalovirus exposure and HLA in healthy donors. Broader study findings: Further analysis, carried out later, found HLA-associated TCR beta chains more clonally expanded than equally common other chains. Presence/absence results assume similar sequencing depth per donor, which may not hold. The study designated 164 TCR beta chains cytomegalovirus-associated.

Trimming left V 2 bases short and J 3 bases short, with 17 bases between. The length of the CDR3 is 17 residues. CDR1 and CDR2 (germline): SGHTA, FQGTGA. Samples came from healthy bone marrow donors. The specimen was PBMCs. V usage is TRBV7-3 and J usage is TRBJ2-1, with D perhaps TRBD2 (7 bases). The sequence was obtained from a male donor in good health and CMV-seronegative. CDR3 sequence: CASSLWGGGLDYNEQFF. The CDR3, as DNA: TGTGCCAGCAGCTTATGGGGGGGCGGGCTAGACTACAATGAGCAGTTCTTC.